This T cell receptor beta chain was recorded in a study of early T cells in non-severe SARS-CoV-2 infection. Across the study: Sequencing of unsorted whole blood was done on bulk RNA, leaving chains unpaired.

The CDR3 extends over 15 amino acids. Germline V gene lookup returns CDR1 LGHDT and CDR2 YNNKEL (reference sequence). The junction had 1 base not matched to a gene; V was cut back by 2 bases and J by 3 bases. General observations from the study: VDJdb matching favored anti-spike CD8 responses, missing private and CD4 specificities.

As to this clonotype: Its cognate antigen is unknown.

The TCR library protocol was used to attach unique molecular identifiers. These identifiers were attached to individual cDNA molecules. TCRdb used MiXCR to reprocess the 5' RACE reads, holding one entry per CDR3 protein. The sample holds approximately 83,000 distinct CDR3 sequences, around 15% seen once. Material: whole blood. The chain is built from TRBV3-1 and TRBJ2-3; 11 bases line up with TRBD2. This TCR was recovered from an adult who was a healthcare worker with PCR-confirmed SARS-CoV-2 infection or an uninfected control (not recorded which). CDR3 in amino acids: CASSQTSGGTDTQYF. In DNA, the CDR3 is TGTGCCAGCAGCCAAACTAGCGGGGGAACAGATACGCAGTATTTT.